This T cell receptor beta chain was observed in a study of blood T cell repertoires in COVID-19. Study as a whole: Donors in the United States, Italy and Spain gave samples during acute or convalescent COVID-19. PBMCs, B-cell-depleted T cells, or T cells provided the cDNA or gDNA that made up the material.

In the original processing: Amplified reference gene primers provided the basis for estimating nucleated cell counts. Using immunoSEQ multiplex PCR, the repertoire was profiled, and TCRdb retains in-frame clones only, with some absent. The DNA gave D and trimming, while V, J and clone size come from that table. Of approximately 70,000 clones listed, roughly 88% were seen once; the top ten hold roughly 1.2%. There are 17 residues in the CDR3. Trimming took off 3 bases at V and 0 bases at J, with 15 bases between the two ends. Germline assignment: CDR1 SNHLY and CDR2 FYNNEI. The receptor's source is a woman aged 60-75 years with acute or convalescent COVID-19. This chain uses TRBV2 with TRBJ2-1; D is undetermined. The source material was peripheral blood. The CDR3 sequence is CASSEATIITSYNEQFF. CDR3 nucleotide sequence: TGTGCCAGCAGTGAGGCTACTATTATCACCTCCTACAATGAGCAGTTCTTC.